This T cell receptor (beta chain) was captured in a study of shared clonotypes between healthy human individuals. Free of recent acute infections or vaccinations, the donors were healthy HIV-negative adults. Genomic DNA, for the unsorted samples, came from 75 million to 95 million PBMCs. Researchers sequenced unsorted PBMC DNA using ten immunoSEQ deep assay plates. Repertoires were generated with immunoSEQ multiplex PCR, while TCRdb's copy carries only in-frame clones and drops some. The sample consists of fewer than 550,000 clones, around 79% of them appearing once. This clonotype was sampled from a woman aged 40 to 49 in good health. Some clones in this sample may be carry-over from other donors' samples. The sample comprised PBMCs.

The CDR3 spells CASSWAGITDTQYF. For the CDR3, the DNA is TGTGCCAGCAGTTGGGCAGGCATCACAGATACGCAGTATTTT. This chain uses TRBV28 with TRBJ2-3, with D uncertain. Germline CDR1 is MDHEN and CDR2 is SYDVKM. This CDR3 comprises 14 residues. The V end was cut by 4 bases, the J end by 2 bases, with 10 bases between.